The present T cell receptor (beta chain) was sequenced within a study of blood T cell repertoires in COVID-19. The method was immunoSEQ multiplex PCR; TCRdb's version includes in-frame clones alone and lacks a portion of them. The data contain about 200,000 clones, around 88% of them seen just once; the ten biggest clones take up around 1.4%. The sequencing input was peripheral blood. This TCR was sampled from a man aged 18 to 30 with active or convalescent COVID-19.

The CDR3 reads CSGERDTEAFF. The CDR3 DNA reads TGCAGCGGAGAGAGGGACACTGAAGCTTTCTTT. The gene calls are TRBV29-1 and TRBJ1-1; D remains unclear. V lost 7 bases and J 3 bases, leaving 9 bases between the germline ends. Germline V CDR1 and CDR2: SQVTM, ANQGSEA. The CDR3 totals 11 residues.